Below are 26 T cell receptor beta chains sequenced from a single sample in a study of blood T cell repertoires in COVID-19. Method: immunoSEQ multiplex PCR; TCRdb's copy keeps in-frame clones and lacks some. The table has some 170,000 clones, about 91% seen once; the top ten hold 1.6%. Source material: peripheral blood. All receptors derive from a woman aged 45-59 years with acute or convalescent COVID-19.

The chain combines TRBV20-1 with TRBJ2-3; D unresolved. Trimming took 6 bases from V and 2 from J, leaving 6 bases between them. Looked up from germline, CDR1 is DFQATT and CDR2 is SNEGSKA (reference sequence). CDR3 length equals 11 residues. CDR3 sequence (DNA): TGCAGTGCACTAACCACAGATACGCAGTATTTT. Translation gives CSALTTDTQYF.

This chain joins TRBV6-4 and TRBJ1-3; the match to TRBD1 covers 11 bases. The CDR3 extends over 19 amino acids. The germline V gene has CDR1 MRHNA and CDR2 SNTAGT. V was clipped by 0 bases and J by 0 bases; unmatched bases: 7. The CDR3 nucleotides are TGTGCCAGCAGTGACTCGGGACAGGGGGGTATCTTCTCTGGAAACACCATATATTTT. It yields the protein CASSDSGQGGIFSGNTIYF.

The chain uses TRBV7-2 and TRBJ2-3, with 7 nucleotides matching TRBD2. This CDR3 has 16 residues. In germline, CDR1 is SGHTA, CDR2 FQGNSA. The V segment lost 1 base and the J segment 0 bases; nucleotides outside the gene matches: 4. CDR3 protein: CASSLGGRGSTDTQYF. In DNA form, the CDR3 reads TGTGCCAGCAGCTTAGGAGGGCGGGGGAGCACAGATACGCAGTATTTT.

J is TRBJ2-5 and V is TRBV6-5, with a tentative D call TRBD1 (6 bases). Germline V CDR1 and CDR2: MNHEY, SVGAGI. The CDR3 loop spans 12 amino acids. V lost 8 bases to trimming and J lost 3 bases, with 10 bases between them. In nucleotides, the CDR3 is TGTGCCAGCCCGTCAGGGGAAGAGACCCAGTACTTC. This gives the protein CASPSGEETQYF.

J is TRBJ1-6 and V is TRBV29-1, with 7 bases identical to TRBD1. Germline assignment: CDR1 SQVTM and CDR2 ANQGSEA. The V segment lost 7 bases and the J segment 3 bases; nucleotides outside the gene matches: 3. The CDR3 runs 13 residues. The CDR3 here is CSAGTDYNSPLHF. The CDR3 region has the DNA TGCAGCGCCGGGACAGACTATAATTCACCCCTCCACTTT.

The J gene is TRBJ1-2, the V gene TRBV5-5; 12 bases are shared with TRBD1. In germline, CDR1 is SGHKS, CDR2 YYEKEE (reference sequence). Losses at the gene ends were 4 bases for V and 2 bases for J; bases not matched to a gene: 3. This CDR3 comprises 15 residues. The CDR3 nucleotides are TGTGCCAGCAGCGGGACAGGGGGCGCGAACTATGGCTACACCTTC. It yields the protein CASSGTGGANYGYTF.

The genes are TRBV14 and TRBJ2-7, with 8 positions matching TRBD2. V lost 4 bases and J lost 1; bases outside the gene matches: 9. The CDR3 spans 16 residues. Germline loops: CDR1 SGHDN, CDR2 FVKESK. This chain's CDR3 is CASSRLMASGSYEQYF. DNA for the CDR3: TGTGCCAGCAGCCGACTTATGGCTAGCGGGTCCTACGAGCAGTACTTC. The full variable domain, completed using reference TRBV14 and TRBJ2-7, is EAGVTQFPSHSVIEKGQTVTLRCDPISGHDNLYWYRRVMGKEIKFLLHFVKESKQDESGMPNNRFLAERTGGTYSTLKVQPAELEDSGVYFCASSRLMASGSYEQYFGPGTRLTVT.

This chain connects TRBV2 to TRBJ2-1; 8 bases match TRBD2. The CDR3 covers 16 residues. CDR1 and CDR2 (germline): SNHLY, FYNNEI. With V trimmed by 6 bases and J by 2 bases, 9 bases remained unmatched. The CDR3, as DNA: TGTGCCAGCAGCCTATTGGGGCGGGAGGCCTACAATGAGCAGTTCTTC. Translation gives CASSLLGREAYNEQFF. Full variable domain (remainder filled in from reference TRBV2 and TRBJ2-1): EPEVTQTPSHQVTQMGQEVILRCVPISNHLYFYWYRQILGQKVEFLVSFYNNEISEKSEIFDDQFSVERPDGSNFTLKIRSTKLEDSAMYFCASSLLGREAYNEQFFGPGTRLTVL.

This rearrangement joins TRBV11-2 to TRBJ2-1, with D possibly being TRBD2 (6 bases). With 4 bases removed from V and 4 bases from J, the gap between germline ends came to 17 bases. Germline CDR1 and CDR2: SGHAT and FQNNGV. The CDR3 has 16 amino acids. The CDR3: CASSYRDSTFYNEQFF. The CDR3 DNA follows: TGTGCCAGCAGCTACCGGGACTCTACCTTTTACAATGAGCAGTTCTTC.

This clone was counted once. V usage is TRBV19 and J usage is TRBJ2-3, with 7 bases fitting TRBD2. CDR1 is LNHDA, CDR2 SQIVND, per germline (reference sequence). V was pared by 1 base and J by 0 bases, with 7 bases of the junction left unmatched. This CDR3 comprises 17 residues. CDR3 DNA sequence: TGTGCCAGTAGTATAGGAATGCTAGCGGCTAGCACAGATACGCAGTATTTT. Its translation: CASSIGMLAASTDTQYF.

The chain joins TRBV5-6 to TRBJ1-5, with TRBD1 matching 8 bases. V shed 2 bases, J shed 2 bases, and the junction held 6 bases outside the gene matches. Germline loops: CDR1 SGHDT, CDR2 YYEEEE. The CDR3 spans 16 residues. CDR3 amino acids: CASSFFDRGGNQPQHF. CDR3 in DNA: TGTGCCAGCAGCTTTTTCGACAGGGGCGGCAATCAGCCCCAGCATTTT.

J is TRBJ2-6 and V is TRBV2; perhaps TRBD2 as D (6 bases). The V end lost 10 bases, the J end lost 3 bases, and 13 bases lay between the germline ends. This CDR3 is built from 14 residues. Germline V gene lookup returns CDR1 SNHLY and CDR2 FYNNEI. For the CDR3, the DNA is TGTGCCACCAACGGGGGAGGTGGGGCCAACGTCCTGACTTTC. This gives the protein CATNGGGGANVLTF.

The V and J genes are TRBV18 and TRBJ2-2; 10 bases align to TRBD1. The V gene end was trimmed by 4 bases and the J gene end by 8 bases; junction bases not matched to a gene: 10. Germline CDR1 is KGHSH and CDR2 is LQKENI. The CDR3 is 16 amino acids. The CDR3: CASSRDRGATGGELFF. The CDR3 DNA is TGTGCCAGCTCACGGGACAGGGGCGCCACCGGAGGGGAGCTGTTTTTT.

The chain uses TRBV23-1 and TRBJ1-2; D call uncertain. TRBV23-1 is reported as an ORF; its role is uncertain. This CDR3 contains 16 residues. Deletions cut 0 bases from V and 2 bases from J, with 13 bases between. The CDR3 coding sequence is TGCGCCAGCAGTCAATCAGGACGGACTCAGAACTATGGCTACACCTTC. The encoded protein is CASSQSGRTQNYGYTF.

The V and J genes are TRBV10-3 and TRBJ2-2; weak D call: TRBD1 (7 bases). V gave up 6 bases and J gave up 4 bases, with 15 bases separating them. The CDR3 consists of 15 residues. Per the germline V gene, CDR1 is ENHRY and CDR2 is SYGVKD. CDR3 in DNA: TGTGCCATCAGCCAGGAGGGGGCGGGCACCGGGGAGCTGTTTTTT. Translated: CAISQEGAGTGELFF.

The chain couples TRBV19 to TRBJ1-5; D is possibly TRBD1 (6 bases). Between the trimmed V and J ends, which lost 6 bases and 5 bases, there was a span of 17 bases. Germline CDR1 LNHDA, CDR2 SQIVND (reference sequence). The CDR3 length is 15 residues. This CDR3 is CASSAFTTGYQPQHF. The DNA for the CDR3 is TGTGCCAGTAGCGCATTCACTACAGGGTATCAGCCCCAGCATTTT.

The table lists this clone with a few counts. CDR3 coding DNA: TGTGCCTGGAGTGTAGGGGGGGGAGAGGAGCTGTTTTTT. It codes for CAWSVGGGEELFF. This chain uses TRBV30 with TRBJ2-2, with D perhaps matching TRBD2 (7 bases). This CDR3 is 13 amino acids long. The germline V gene has CDR1 GTSNPN and CDR2 SVGIG (reference sequence). Trimming left V 0 bases short and J 10 bases short, with 12 bases between.

This sequence joins TRBV11-3 and TRBJ2-6; TRBD1 aligns across 10 bases. Germline assignment: CDR1 SGHNT and CDR2 YENEEA. V gave up 3 bases and J gave up 2 bases; unmatched junction bases: 4. The CDR3 has 17 amino acids. The DNA of the CDR3 is TGTGCCAGCAGCTTCCGGGACAGGGGCACTGGGGCCAACGTCCTGACTTTC. This gives the protein CASSFRDRGTGANVLTF.

The V gene is TRBV5-1, the J gene TRBJ1-3, with D possibly TRBD1 on 5 matching bases. The CDR3 sequence is 14 residues long. Trimming stripped 4 bases from V and 0 bases from J, with 8 bases between. Germline-derived CDR1 and CDR2 are SGHRS and YFSETQ. The DNA of the CDR3 is TGCGCCAGCAGCCGACAGAGCTCTGGAAACACCATATATTTT. Residues: CASSRQSSGNTIYF. Full variable domain (outside the CDR3, taken from reference TRBV5-1 and TRBJ1-3): KAGVTQTPRYLIKTRGQQVTLSCSPISGHRSVSWYQQTPGQGLQFLFEYFSETQRNKGNFPGRFSGRQFSNSRSEMNVSTLELGDSALYLCASSRQSSGNTIYFGEGSWLTVV.

The chain is built from TRBV15 and TRBJ1-2; TRBD1 might be the D (5 bases). Germline CDR1 and CDR2: LNHNV and YYDKDF (reference sequence). V was cut by 8 bases and J by 8 bases, with 15 bases left in between. The length of the CDR3 is 12 residues. The CDR3 DNA reads as TGTGCCACCTTTTCAGGGCGGCAAGGCTACACCTTC. It codes for CATFSGRQGYTF.

This chain links TRBV7-6 with TRBJ1-5; D ambiguous. Trimming left V 2 bases short and J 5 bases short, with 4 bases between. The germline CDR1 and CDR2 sequences are SGHVS and FNYEAQ. CDR3 length: 12 amino acids. CDR3 nucleotide sequence: TGTGCCAGCAGCTTACCGGATCAGCCCCAGCATTTT. Protein product: CASSLPDQPQHF.

The rearrangement uses TRBV5-4 and TRBJ2-1; 7 bases map to TRBD2. CDR1 is SGHNT, CDR2 YYREEE, per germline (reference sequence). With 4 bases clipped from V and 4 bases from J, the junction kept 5 bases outside the gene matches. The CDR3 is made up of 14 amino acids. CDR3 sequence reads: CASSPGGDYNEQFF. The CDR3 coding sequence is TGTGCCAGCAGCCCGGGGGGTGATTACAATGAGCAGTTCTTC. Variable domain in full (rest from reference TRBV5-4 and TRBJ2-1): ETGVTQSPTHLIKTRGQQVTLRCSSQSGHNTVSWYQQALGQGPQFIFQYYREEENGRGNFPPRFSGLQFPNYSSELNVNALELDDSALYLCASSPGGDYNEQFFGPGTRLTVL.

In its sample, this clone was seen a few times. V gene TRBV3-1 (or the pseudogene TRBV3-2) combines with J gene TRBJ2-5; TRBD1 might be the D (7 bases). There are 13 residues in the CDR3. Trimming stripped 3 bases from V and 5 bases from J, with 10 bases between. From germline, CDR1 is LGHDT and CDR2 YNNKEL (reference sequence). Written as DNA, the CDR3 is TGTGCCAGCAGCCACCAGGGGGGTGAGACCCAGTACTTC. Translated, it gives CASSHQGGETQYF.

This chain connects TRBV10-1 to TRBJ1-2; weak D call: TRBD1 (5 bases). The CDR3 loop spans 16 amino acids. With 0 bases removed from V and 5 bases from J, the gap between germline ends came to 16 bases. From germline, CDR1 is WNHNN and CDR2 SYGVQD (reference sequence). CDR3 coding DNA: TGCGCCAGCAGTGAGTCGAGAAGGGGCCTAGGATATGGCTACACCTTC. Residues: CASSESRRGLGYGYTF.

The chain couples TRBV20-1 to TRBJ2-5; 7 nucleotides line up with TRBD2. Germline V gene data show CDR1 as DFQATT and CDR2 as SNEGSKA (reference sequence). The CDR3 totals 13 residues. The ends lost 3 bases at V and 1 base at J; junction bases unmatched: 2. CDR3: CSASPGGQETQYF. CDR3 nucleotide sequence: TGCAGTGCTAGTCCGGGGGGCCAAGAGACCCAGTACTTC.

V gene TRBV12-5 combines with J gene TRBJ1-1; D call uncertain. The V gene's germline CDR1 is LGHNT and CDR2 FRNRAP. The CDR3 sequence is 13 residues long. V was pared by 2 bases and J by 6 bases, with 10 bases between. CDR3 in amino acids: CASGLTQVSEAFF. The CDR3 nucleotides are TGTGCTAGTGGTTTGACACAAGTATCTGAAGCTTTCTTT.